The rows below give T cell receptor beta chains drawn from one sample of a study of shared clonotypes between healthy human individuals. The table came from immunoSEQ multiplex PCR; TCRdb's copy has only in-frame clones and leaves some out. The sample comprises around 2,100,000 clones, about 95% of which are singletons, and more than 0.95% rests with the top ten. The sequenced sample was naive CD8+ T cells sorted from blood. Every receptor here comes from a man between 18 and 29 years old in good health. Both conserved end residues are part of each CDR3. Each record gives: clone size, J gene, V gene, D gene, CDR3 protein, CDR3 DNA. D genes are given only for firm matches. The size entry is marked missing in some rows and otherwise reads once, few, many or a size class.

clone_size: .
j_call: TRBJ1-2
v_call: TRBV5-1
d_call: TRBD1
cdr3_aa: CASSWGTEANYGYTF
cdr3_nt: TGCGCCAGCAGCTGGGGGACAGAAGCTAACTATGGCTACACCTTC

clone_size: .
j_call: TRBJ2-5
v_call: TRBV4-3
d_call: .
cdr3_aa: CASSKGLSETQYF
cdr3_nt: TGCGCCAGCAGCAAGGGGCTGTCGGAGACCCAGTACTTC

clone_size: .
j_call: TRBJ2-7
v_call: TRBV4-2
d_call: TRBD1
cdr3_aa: CASSHRGTVYEQYF
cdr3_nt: TGTGCCAGCAGCCATCGAGGGACAGTCTACGAGCAGTACTTC

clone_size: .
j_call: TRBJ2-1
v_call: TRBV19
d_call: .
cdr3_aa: CASSLQTPNEQFF
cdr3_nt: TGTGCCAGTAGTTTACAGACTCCGAATGAGCAGTTCTTC

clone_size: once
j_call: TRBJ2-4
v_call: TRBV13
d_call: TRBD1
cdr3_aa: CASSLGETGVDIQYF
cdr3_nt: TGTGCCAGCAGCTTAGGCGAGACAGGGGTTGACATTCAGTACTTC

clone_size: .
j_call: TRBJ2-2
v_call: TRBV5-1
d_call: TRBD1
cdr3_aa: CASCSGTGNTGELFF
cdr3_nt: TGCGCCAGCTGCTCCGGGACAGGGAACACCGGGGAGCTGTTTTTT

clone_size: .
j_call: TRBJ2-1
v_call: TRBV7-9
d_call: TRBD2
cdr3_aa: CASSLGLAAYNEQFF
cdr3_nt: TGTGCCAGCAGCTTAGGGCTAGCGGCCTACAATGAGCAGTTCTTC

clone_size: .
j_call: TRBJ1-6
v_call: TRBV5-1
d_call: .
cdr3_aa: CASSLGLVGAVGSPLHF
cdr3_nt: TGCGCCAGCAGCTTGGGACTGGTGGGGGCAGTAGGGTCACCCCTCCACTTT

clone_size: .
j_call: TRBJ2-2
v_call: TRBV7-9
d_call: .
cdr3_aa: CASSPDTGELFF
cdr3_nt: TGTGCCAGCAGCCCAGACACCGGGGAGCTGTTTTTT

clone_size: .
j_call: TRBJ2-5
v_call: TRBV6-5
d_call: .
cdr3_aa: CASSPLGGQETQYF
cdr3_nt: TGTGCCAGCAGTCCCCTAGGGGGGCAAGAGACCCAGTACTTC

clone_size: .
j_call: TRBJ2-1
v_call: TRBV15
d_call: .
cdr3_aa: CATSRDRAGNNEQFF
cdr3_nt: TGTGCCACCAGCAGAGATCGGGCGGGTAACAATGAGCAGTTCTTC

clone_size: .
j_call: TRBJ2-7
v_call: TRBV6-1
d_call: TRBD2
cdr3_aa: CASSEGLALDYEQYF
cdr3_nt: TGTGCCAGCAGTGAAGGACTAGCGCTAGACTACGAGCAGTACTTC

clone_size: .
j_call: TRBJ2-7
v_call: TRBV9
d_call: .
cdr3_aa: CASSAGTGVHEQYF
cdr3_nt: TGTGCCAGCAGCGCGGGGACGGGGGTACACGAGCAGTACTTC

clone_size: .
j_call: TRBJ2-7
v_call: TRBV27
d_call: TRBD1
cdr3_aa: CASSPIYGTGDEQYF
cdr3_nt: TGTGCCAGCAGTCCAATTTATGGGACAGGGGACGAGCAGTACTTC

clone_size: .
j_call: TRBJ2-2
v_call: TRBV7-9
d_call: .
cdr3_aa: CASSLVATDTGELFF
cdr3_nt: TGTGCCAGCAGCTTAGTAGCCACAGACACCGGGGAGCTGTTTTTT

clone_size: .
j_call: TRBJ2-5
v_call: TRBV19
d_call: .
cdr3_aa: CASSIGQEETQYF
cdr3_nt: TGTGCCAGTAGTATAGGACAGGAAGAGACCCAGTACTTC

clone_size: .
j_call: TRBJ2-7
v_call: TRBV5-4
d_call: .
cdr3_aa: CASSLGGPDLYEQYF
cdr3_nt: TGTGCCAGCAGCCTGGGGGGGCCCGACCTCTACGAGCAGTACTTC

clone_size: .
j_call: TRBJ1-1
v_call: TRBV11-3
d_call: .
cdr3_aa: CASSPGTGNTEAFF
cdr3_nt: TGTGCCAGCAGCCCGGGGACGGGGAACACTGAAGCTTTCTTT

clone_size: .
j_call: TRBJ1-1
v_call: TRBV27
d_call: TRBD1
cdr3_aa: CATLGQGMNTEAFF
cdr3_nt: TGTGCCACTTTGGGACAGGGCATGAACACTGAAGCTTTCTTT

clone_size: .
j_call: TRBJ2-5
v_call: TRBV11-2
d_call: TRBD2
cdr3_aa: CASSLGLAGGETQYF
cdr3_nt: TGTGCCAGCAGCTTGGGACTAGCGGGGGGGGAGACCCAGTACTTC

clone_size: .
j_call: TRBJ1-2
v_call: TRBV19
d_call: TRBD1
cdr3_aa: CASSIGGQSYGYTF
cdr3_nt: TGTGCCAGTAGTATCGGGGGACAGAGCTATGGCTACACCTTC

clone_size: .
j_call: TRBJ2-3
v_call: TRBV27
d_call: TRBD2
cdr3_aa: CASQGLASTDTQYF
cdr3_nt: TGTGCCAGCCAGGGACTAGCGTCCACAGATACGCAGTATTTT

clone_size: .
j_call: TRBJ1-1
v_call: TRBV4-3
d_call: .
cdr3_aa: CASSQDRRTGTEAFF
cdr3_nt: TGCGCCAGCAGCCAAGATAGACGGACTGGTACTGAAGCTTTCTTT

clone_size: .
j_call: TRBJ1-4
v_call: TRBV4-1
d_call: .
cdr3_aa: CASSQETGNSNEKLFF
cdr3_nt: TGCGCCAGCAGCCAAGAGACCGGAAATAGTAATGAAAAACTGTTTTTT

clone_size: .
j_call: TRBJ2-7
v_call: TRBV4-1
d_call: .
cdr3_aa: CASSPVDGGDEQYF
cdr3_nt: TGCGCCAGCAGCCCAGTGGATGGCGGGGACGAGCAGTACTTC

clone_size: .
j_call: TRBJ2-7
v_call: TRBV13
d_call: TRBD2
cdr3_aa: CASSPPLAGDEQYF
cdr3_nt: TGTGCCAGCAGCCCCCCTCTAGCGGGGGACGAGCAGTACTTC

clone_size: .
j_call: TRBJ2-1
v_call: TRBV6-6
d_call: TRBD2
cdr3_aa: CASSPYGGANNEQFF
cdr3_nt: TGTGCCAGCAGCCCCTACGGGGGGGCCAACAATGAGCAGTTCTTC

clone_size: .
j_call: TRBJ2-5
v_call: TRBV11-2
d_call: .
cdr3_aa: CASSLVGETQYF
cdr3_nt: TGTGCCAGCAGCTTAGTGGGCGAGACCCAGTACTTC

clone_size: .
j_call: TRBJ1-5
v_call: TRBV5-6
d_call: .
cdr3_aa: CASSVGNQPQHF
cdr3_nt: TGTGCCAGCAGTGTGGGCAATCAGCCCCAGCATTTT

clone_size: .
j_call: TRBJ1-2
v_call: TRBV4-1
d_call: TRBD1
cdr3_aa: CASSQDGTGTIYGYTF
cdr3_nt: TGCGCCAGCAGCCAAGACGGGACAGGAACTATCTATGGCTACACCTTC

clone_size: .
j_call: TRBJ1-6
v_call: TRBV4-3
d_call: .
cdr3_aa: CASSQDKSSYNSPLHF
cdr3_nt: TGCGCCAGCAGCCAAGATAAGAGCTCCTATAATTCACCCCTCCACTTT

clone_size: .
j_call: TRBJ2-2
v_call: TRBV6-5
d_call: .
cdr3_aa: CASSYYPQAGAGELFF
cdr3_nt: TGTGCCAGCAGTTACTACCCCCAGGCAGGCGCCGGGGAGCTGTTTTTT

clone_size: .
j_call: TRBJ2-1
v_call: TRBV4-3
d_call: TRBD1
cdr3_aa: CASSQETGLVYNEQFF
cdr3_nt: TGCGCCAGCAGCCAAGAGACAGGGCTGGTCTACAATGAGCAGTTCTTC

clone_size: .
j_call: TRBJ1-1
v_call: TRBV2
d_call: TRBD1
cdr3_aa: CASTRGTVEAFF
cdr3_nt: TGTGCCAGCACCAGAGGGACAGTTGAAGCTTTCTTT

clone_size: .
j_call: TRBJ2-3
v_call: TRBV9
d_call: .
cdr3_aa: CASSSGWGQYF
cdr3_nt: TGTGCCAGCAGCTCGGGCTGGGGCCAGTATTTT

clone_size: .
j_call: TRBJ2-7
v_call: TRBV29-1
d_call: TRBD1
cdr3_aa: CSVEAGTGVGYEQYF
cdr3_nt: TGCAGCGTTGAAGCCGGGACAGGGGTTGGCTACGAGCAGTACTTC

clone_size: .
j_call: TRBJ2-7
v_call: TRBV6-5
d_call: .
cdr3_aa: CASSLGGQYEQYF
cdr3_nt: TGTGCCAGCAGTTTAGGGGGGCAATACGAGCAGTACTTC

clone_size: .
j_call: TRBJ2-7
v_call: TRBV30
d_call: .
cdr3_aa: CAWSRGGDEQYF
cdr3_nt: TGTGCCTGGAGTCGAGGCGGGGACGAGCAGTACTTC

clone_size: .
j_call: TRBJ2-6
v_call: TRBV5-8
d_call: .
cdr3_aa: CASSFEGSGANVLTF
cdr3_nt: TGTGCCAGCAGCTTTGAGGGATCTGGGGCCAACGTCCTGACTTTC

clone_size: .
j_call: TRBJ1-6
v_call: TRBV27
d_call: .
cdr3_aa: CASSSPGDPYNSPLHF
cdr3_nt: TGTGCCAGCAGTTCGCCGGGGGACCCCTATAATTCACCCCTCCACTTT

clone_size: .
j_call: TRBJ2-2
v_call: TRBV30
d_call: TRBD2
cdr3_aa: CAWGGLAGVGTGELFF
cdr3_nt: TGTGCCTGGGGAGGACTAGCGGGAGTAGGCACCGGGGAGCTGTTTTTT

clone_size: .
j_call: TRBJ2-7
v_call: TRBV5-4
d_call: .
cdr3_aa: CASSGMDYEQYF
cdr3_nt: TGTGCCAGCTCCGGGATGGACTACGAGCAGTACTTC

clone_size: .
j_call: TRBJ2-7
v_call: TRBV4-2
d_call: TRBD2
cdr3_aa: CASSPRTSGGLTYEQYF
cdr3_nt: TGTGCCAGCAGCCCTCGGACTAGCGGGGGCCTGACCTACGAGCAGTACTTC

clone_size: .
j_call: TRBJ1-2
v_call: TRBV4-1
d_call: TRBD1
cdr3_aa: CASSPRQGYAGYTF
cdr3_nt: TGCGCCAGCAGCCCCCGACAGGGGTACGCTGGCTACACCTTC

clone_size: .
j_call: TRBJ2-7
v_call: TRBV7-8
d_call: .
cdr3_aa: CASSFQTEGEYEQYF
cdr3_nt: TGTGCCAGCAGCTTCCAGACGGAGGGGGAATACGAGCAGTACTTC

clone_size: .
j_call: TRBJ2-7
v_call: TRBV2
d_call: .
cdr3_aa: CASSDFGGSYEQYF
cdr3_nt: TGTGCCAGCAGTGATTTTGGGGGCTCCTACGAGCAGTACTTC

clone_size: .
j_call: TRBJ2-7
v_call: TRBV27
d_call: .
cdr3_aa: CASSDKFRPYEQYF
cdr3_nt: TGTGCCAGCAGCGACAAATTTCGTCCTTACGAGCAGTACTTC

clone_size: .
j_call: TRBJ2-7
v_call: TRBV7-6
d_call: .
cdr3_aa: CASSLASSYEQYF
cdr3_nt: TGTGCCAGCAGCTTAGCATCATCCTACGAGCAGTACTTC

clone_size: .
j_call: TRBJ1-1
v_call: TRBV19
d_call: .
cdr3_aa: CASSTLRQPLTEAFF
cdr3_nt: TGTGCCAGTAGTACGTTAAGGCAACCTCTGACTGAAGCTTTCTTT

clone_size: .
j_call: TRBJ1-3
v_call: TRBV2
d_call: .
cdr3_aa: CASRPGPSSGNTIYF
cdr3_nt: TGTGCCAGCAGGCCGGGGCCGAGCTCTGGAAACACCATATATTTT